This T cell receptor (beta chain) is drawn from a study of blood T cell repertoires in COVID-19. At the level of the study: Acute and convalescent COVID-19 specimens originated in the United States, Italy and Spain. PBMCs, B-cell-depleted T cells, or T cells were the source of the cDNA or gDNA that made up the material.

This clone was seen repeatedly, ten times or more. Per the study methods: Using reference gene primer amplification, nucleated cell counts were estimated. Clones were read by immunoSEQ multiplex PCR, and TCRdb kept only the in-frame ones, dropping some. V, J and clone size are those of that table, while D and trimming were read from the DNA. Counted here are tens of thousands of clones, roughly 90% occurring once; the ten biggest clones make up 5.3%. Germline assignment: CDR1 SNHLY and CDR2 FYNNEI. The CDR3 has 13 amino acids. Unmatched junction bases numbered 0, after V lost 3 bases and J lost 6 bases.

Specimen: peripheral blood. This receptor was taken from a man aged 45-65 years with acute or convalescent COVID-19. The V call is TRBV2, the J call TRBJ2-1, with 9 bases identical to TRBD2. CDR3: CASSETSGNEQFF. CDR3 sequence (DNA): TGTGCCAGCAGTGAGACTAGCGGCAATGAGCAGTTCTTC.